These 2 T cell receptor beta chains were all obtained from the same sample, sequenced in a study of blood T cell repertoires in COVID-19. TCRdb keeps only in-frame clones here, not all; method: immunoSEQ multiplex PCR. The table shows hundreds of thousands of clones, with 87% occurring only once. The sequencing input was peripheral blood. These receptors were obtained from a man aged 60-69 years who had recovered from COVID-19.

This clone is a singleton in its sample. This sequence joins TRBV19 and TRBJ1-5; D perhaps matches TRBD1 (5 bases). Trimming cost V 6 bases and J 3 bases, with 12 bases left between them. Per germline, CDR1 LNHDA and CDR2 SQIVND (reference sequence). The CDR3 is 14 residues long. As DNA, the CDR3 is TGTGCCAGTAGCCAGGACACTGACAATCAGCCCCAGCATTTT. Protein product: CASSQDTDNQPQHF. The complete variable domain, with remaining parts taken from reference TRBV19 and TRBJ1-5, reads DGGITQSPKYLFRKEGQNVTLSCEQNLNHDAMYWYRQDPGQGLRLIYYSQIVNDFQKGDIAEGYSVSREKKESFPLTVTSAQKNPTAFYLCASSQDTDNQPQHFGDGTRLSIL.

V is TRBV5-6 and J is TRBJ2-7; no reliable D call. Germline loops: CDR1 SGHDT, CDR2 YYEEEE. V was clipped by 0 bases and J by 5 bases, with 6 bases between them. CDR3 size: 12 residues. The CDR3 nucleotides are TGTGCCAGCAGCTTGGACGGAGACGAGCAGTACTTC. Translation: CASSLDGDEQYF. Looking up the rest from reference TRBV5-6 and TRBJ2-7 gives the full variable domain: DAGVTQSPTHLIKTRGQQVTLRCSPKSGHDTVSWYQQALGQGPQFIFQYYEEEERQRGNFPDRFSGHQFPNYSSELNVNALLLGDSALYLCASSLDGDEQYFGPGTRLTVT.